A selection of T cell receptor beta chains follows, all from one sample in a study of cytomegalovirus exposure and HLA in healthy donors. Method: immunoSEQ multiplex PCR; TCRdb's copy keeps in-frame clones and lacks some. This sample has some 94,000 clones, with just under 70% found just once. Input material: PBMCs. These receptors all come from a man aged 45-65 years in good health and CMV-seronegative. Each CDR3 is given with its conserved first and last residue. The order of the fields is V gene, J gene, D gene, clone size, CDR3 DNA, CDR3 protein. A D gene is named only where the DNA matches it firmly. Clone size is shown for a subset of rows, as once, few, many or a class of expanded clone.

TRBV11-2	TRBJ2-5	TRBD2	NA	TGTGCCAGCAGCTTAGGCGCGGGAGAAGAGACCCAGTACTTC	CASSLGAGEETQYF
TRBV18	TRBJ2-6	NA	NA	TGTGCCAGCTCACCACTCGGTGGCTCTGGGGCCAACGTCCTGACTTTC	CASSPLGGSGANVLTF
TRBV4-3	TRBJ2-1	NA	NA	TGCGCCAGCAGCTCTTTTTTGGACAAATTATTCTTC	CASSSFLDKLFF
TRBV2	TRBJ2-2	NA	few	TGTGCCAGCAGGGGCCGCACCGGGGAGCTGTTTTTT	CASRGRTGELFF
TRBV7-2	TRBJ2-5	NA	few	TGTGCCAGCAGCTTAATTGGGGGCGGAGAGAAAGAGACCCAGTACTTC	CASSLIGGGEKETQYF
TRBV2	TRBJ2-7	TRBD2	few	TGTGCCAGCGTTAGCGGGGCGACCTACGAGCAGTACTTC	CASVSGATYEQYF
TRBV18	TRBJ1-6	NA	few	TGTGCCAGCTCACTCTGGACAGACTATAATTCACCCCTCCACTTT	CASSLWTDYNSPLHF
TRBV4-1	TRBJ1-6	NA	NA	TGCGCCAGCAGCCAAGACGGTAATTCACCCCTCCACTTT	CASSQDGNSPLHF
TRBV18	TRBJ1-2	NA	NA	TGTGCCAGCTCCCCCGGTTCCAACTATGGCTACACCTTC	CASSPGSNYGYTF
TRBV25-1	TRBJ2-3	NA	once	TGTGCCAGCAGTCCTCACAGGTCCTCAGGGACAGATACGCAGTATTTT	CASSPHRSSGTDTQYF
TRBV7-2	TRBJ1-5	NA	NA	TGTGCCAGCAGCCAAGCGGGAGGGACGGAGAATCAGCCCCAGCATTTT	CASSQAGGTENQPQHF
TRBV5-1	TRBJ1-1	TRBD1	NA	TGCGCCAGCAGCCCAGGGGGCGCAAGGGACACTGAAGCTTTCTTT	CASSPGGARDTEAFF
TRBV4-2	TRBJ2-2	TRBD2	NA	TGTGCCAGCAGCACTGGACTAGCGGGGGGGCCGGGCGGGGAGCTGTTTTTT	CASSTGLAGGPGGELFF
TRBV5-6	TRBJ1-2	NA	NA	TGTGCCAGCAGCTTGGCGCAGTTTAACTATGGCTACACCTTC	CASSLAQFNYGYTF
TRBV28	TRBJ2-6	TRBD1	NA	TGTGCCAGCAGGTCAGGGGGCTCTGGGGCCAACGTCCTGACTTTC	CASRSGGSGANVLTF
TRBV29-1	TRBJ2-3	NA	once	TGCAGCGTTGATCAGGCCTCAGATACGCAGTATTTT	CSVDQASDTQYF
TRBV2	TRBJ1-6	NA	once	TGTGCCAGCAGTGCCGGCAGGGCGGACTACTCACCCCTCCACTTT	CASSAGRADYSPLHF
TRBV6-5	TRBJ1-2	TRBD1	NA	TGTGCCAGCATGTCTGGACAGGGGAGTGGTGGCTACACCTTC	CASMSGQGSGGYTF
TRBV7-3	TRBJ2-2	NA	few	TGTGCCAGCAGCTTTGGATGGGGCGGCGGGGAGCTGTTTTTT	CASSFGWGGGELFF
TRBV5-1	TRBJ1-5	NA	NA	TGCGCCAGCAGCTTGATAGGCCTAGGACAGCCCCAGCATTTT	CASSLIGLGQPQHF
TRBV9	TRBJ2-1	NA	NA	TGTGCCAGCAGCCCCCAGACTTCTAGTGAAGCGTTCTTC	CASSPQTSSEAFF
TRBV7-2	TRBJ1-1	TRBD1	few	TGTGCCAGCAGCTTGGGACAGACCATGAACACTGAAGCTTTCTTT	CASSLGQTMNTEAFF
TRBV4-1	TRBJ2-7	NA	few	TGCGCCAGCAGCCGGACAGCAACCTACGAGCAGTACTTC	CASSRTATYEQYF
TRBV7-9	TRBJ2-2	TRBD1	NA	TGTGCCAGCAGCCTGGAGACAGGGAGCACCGGGGAGCTGTTTTTT	CASSLETGSTGELFF
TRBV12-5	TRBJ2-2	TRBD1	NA	TGTTCCGGACAGGTAGCCAACACCGGGGAGCTGTTTTTT	CSGQVANTGELFF
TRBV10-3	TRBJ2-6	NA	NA	TGTGCCAGCCAGGGGGCCAACGTCCTGACTTTC	CASQGANVLTF
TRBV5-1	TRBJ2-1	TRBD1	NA	TGCGCCAGCAGCTCGGACAGGGACTACAATGAGCAGTTCTTC	CASSSDRDYNEQFF
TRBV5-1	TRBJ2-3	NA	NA	TGCGCCAGCAGCTTGGCCCGGCTAGGGGGCACAGATACGCAGTATTTT	CASSLARLGGTDTQYF
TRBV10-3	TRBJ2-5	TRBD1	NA	TGTGCCATCTCCGGGACAGGGGACCAAGAGACCCAGTACTTC	CAISGTGDQETQYF
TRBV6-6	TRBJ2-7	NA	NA	TGTGCCAGCAGTTACTCCCTAGCGACCGAGCAGTACTTC	CASSYSLATEQYF
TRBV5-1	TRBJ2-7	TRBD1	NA	TGCGCCAGCAGCGTGGACAGGGTAGACTACGAGCAGTACTTC	CASSVDRVDYEQYF
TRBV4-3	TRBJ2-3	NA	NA	TGCGCCAGCAGCCAAGACAGGGCGGGATACACAGATACGCAGTATTTT	CASSQDRAGYTDTQYF
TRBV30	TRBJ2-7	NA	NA	TGTGCTTCACGGCGGGGGCAGGGCCTCGGATCTTACTTC	CASRRGQGLGSYF
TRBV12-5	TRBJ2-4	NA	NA	TGTGCTAGTGCTCTTAGCGGAAACATTCAGTACTTC	CASALSGNIQYF
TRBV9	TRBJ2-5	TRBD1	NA	TGTGCCAGCAGCAGGGGACAGCCGGAGATGGGAGAGACCCAGTACTTC	CASSRGQPEMGETQYF
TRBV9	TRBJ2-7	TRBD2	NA	TGTGCCAGCAGCGTAGCTACGGGAGGCTACGAGCAGTACTTC	CASSVATGGYEQYF
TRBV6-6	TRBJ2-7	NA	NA	TGTGCCAGCAGTTACTCGACAGAGAACGAGCAGTACTTC	CASSYSTENEQYF
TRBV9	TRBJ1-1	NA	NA	TGTGCCAGCAGCGCCCCTCACCGGGGGTCCGTGTATACGCGGAAGAACACTGAAGCTTTCTTT	CASSAPHRGSVYTRKNTEAFF
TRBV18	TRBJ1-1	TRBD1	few	TGTGCCAGCTCAGCCTCGACAGGGTATACTGAAGCTTTCTTT	CASSASTGYTEAFF
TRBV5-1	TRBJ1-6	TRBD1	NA	TGCGCCAGCAGCCCCCTATCTGACAGGGCCAATTCACCCCTCCACTTT	CASSPLSDRANSPLHF
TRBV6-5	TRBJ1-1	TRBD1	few	TGTGCCAGCAGCCCGCCCGGGACAGCCAAATCAGCTTTCTTT	CASSPPGTAKSAFF
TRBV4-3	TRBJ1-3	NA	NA	TGCGCCAGCAGCCAAGAATTCCCTACGAGGGGAAACACCATATATTTT	CASSQEFPTRGNTIYF
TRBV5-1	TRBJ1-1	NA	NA	TGCGCCAGCAGCAGCCTTATGAACACTGAAGCTTTCTTT	CASSSLMNTEAFF
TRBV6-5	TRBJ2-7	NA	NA	TGTGCCAGCAGTTACTTCAGGGGTAGCTCCTACGAGCAGTACTTC	CASSYFRGSSYEQYF
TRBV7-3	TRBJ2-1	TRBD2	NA	TGTGCCAGCAGCTCGACTAGCGGCCACCTAGAGCAGTTCTTC	CASSSTSGHLEQFF
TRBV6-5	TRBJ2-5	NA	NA	TGTGCCAGCAGTTTCGACACAGAGACCCAGTACTTC	CASSFDTETQYF
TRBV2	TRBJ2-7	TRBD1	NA	TGTGCCAGCAGCAGGGGGAGCTACGAGCAGTACTTC	CASSRGSYEQYF
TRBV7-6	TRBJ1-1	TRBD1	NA	TGTGCCAGCAGCTCCCGGGACAGGGGGATTTGGAACACTGAAGCTTTCTTT	CASSSRDRGIWNTEAFF